This T cell receptor beta chain came from a study of T-cell memory formation after mild COVID-19. TCRdb ran MiXCR on the 5' RACE reads and lists one entry per CDR3 protein. The table shows roughly 450,000 distinct CDR3 sequences, with roughly 20% occurring only once. There are 17 residues in the CDR3. J is TRBJ1-1 and V is TRBV3-2; the D call of TRBD1 is as the table states it, not checked on the DNA. TRBV3-2 constitutes a pseudogene. This clonotype originated in an adult woman who had mild COVID-19 (a few samples of this study predate the infection). Cell type and time point are not known. Input material: PBMCs or a T cell subset sorted from them (not recorded which). The CDR3 DNA sequence: TGTGCCAGCAGCCAAAAAACAACAGGGGGGATGAACACTGAAGCTTTCTTT. Its translation is CASSQKTTGGMNTEAFF.